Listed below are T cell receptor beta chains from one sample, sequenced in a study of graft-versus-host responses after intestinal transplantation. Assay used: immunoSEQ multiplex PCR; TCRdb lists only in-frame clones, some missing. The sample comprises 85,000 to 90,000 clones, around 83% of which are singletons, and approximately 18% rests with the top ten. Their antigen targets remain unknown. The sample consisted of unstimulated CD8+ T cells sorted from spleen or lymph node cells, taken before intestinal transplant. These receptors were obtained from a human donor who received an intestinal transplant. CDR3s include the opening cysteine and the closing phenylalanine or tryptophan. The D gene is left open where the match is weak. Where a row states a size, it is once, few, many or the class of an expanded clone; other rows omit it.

cdr3_nt: TGTGCCAGCAGTGAAGGGTGGGGAACCATTGACAATGAGCAGTTCTTC; cdr3_aa: CASSEGWGTIDNEQFF; j_call: TRBJ2-1; clone_size: -; v_call: TRBV6-1; d_call: -
cdr3_nt: TGTGCCAGCAATCGGGGACCCTACGAGCAGTACTTC; cdr3_aa: CASNRGPYEQYF; j_call: TRBJ2-7; clone_size: -; v_call: TRBV6-4; d_call: -
cdr3_nt: TGCGCCAGCAGCCCCTTGGGCGGGGGGGTTGGTGAGCAGTTCTTC; cdr3_aa: CASSPLGGGVGEQFF; j_call: TRBJ2-1; clone_size: -; v_call: TRBV5-1; d_call: TRBD2
cdr3_nt: TGCGCCAGCAGCCAAGATCCCAATGAAGGAGGGATGGGGAATTCACCCCTCCACTTT; cdr3_aa: CASSQDPNEGGMGNSPLHF; j_call: TRBJ1-6; clone_size: -; v_call: TRBV4-1; d_call: -
cdr3_nt: TGTGCCAGCAGGCCCGGACTACCGCGCACAGATACGCAGTATTTT; cdr3_aa: CASRPGLPRTDTQYF; j_call: TRBJ2-3; clone_size: -; v_call: TRBV6-6; d_call: -
cdr3_nt: TGTGCCAGCAGCCGGGGGAACACTGAAGCTTTCTTT; cdr3_aa: CASSRGNTEAFF; j_call: TRBJ1-1; clone_size: few; v_call: TRBV5-4; d_call: -
cdr3_nt: TGTGCCAGCAGTGAAACTGGGACACTCTACGAGCAGTACTTC; cdr3_aa: CASSETGTLYEQYF; j_call: TRBJ2-7; clone_size: -; v_call: TRBV6-5; d_call: -
cdr3_nt: TGTGCCAGCAGTTTATCAGGGGGGGGCAATCAGCCCCAGCATTTT; cdr3_aa: CASSLSGGGNQPQHF; j_call: TRBJ1-5; clone_size: -; v_call: TRBV28; d_call: TRBD1
cdr3_nt: TGCGCCAGCAGTAATGCATTAAAGGGACTAGCGGAGGGCACAGATACGCAGTATTTT; cdr3_aa: CASSNALKGLAEGTDTQYF; j_call: TRBJ2-3; clone_size: -; v_call: TRBV10-1; d_call: TRBD2
cdr3_nt: TGTGCCAGCAGCCGTCGGGCTATTAGCGGGGGGATTTACGAGCAGTACTTC; cdr3_aa: CASSRRAISGGIYEQYF; j_call: TRBJ2-7; clone_size: -; v_call: TRBV14; d_call: TRBD2
cdr3_nt: TGTGCCAGCAGTGCTCAGTACTTC; cdr3_aa: CASSAQYF; j_call: TRBJ2-4; clone_size: -; v_call: TRBV7-3; d_call: -
cdr3_nt: TGCGCCAGCAGCGGCCAACAGGGTGGGAACACTGAAGCTTTCTTT; cdr3_aa: CASSGQQGGNTEAFF; j_call: TRBJ1-1; clone_size: -; v_call: TRBV4-1; d_call: -
cdr3_nt: TGTGCCAGCAGTCGCGGGGGATACAATGAGCAGTTCTTC; cdr3_aa: CASSRGGYNEQFF; j_call: TRBJ2-1; clone_size: -; v_call: TRBV2; d_call: TRBD2
cdr3_nt: TGTGCCAGCAGGAGCGACAGGGTAGAGGAGGAGACCCAGTACTTC; cdr3_aa: CASRSDRVEEETQYF; j_call: TRBJ2-5; clone_size: few; v_call: TRBV2; d_call: TRBD1
cdr3_nt: TGTGCCAGCAGTGGGACAGGGGGCACAGATACGCAGTATTTT; cdr3_aa: CASSGTGGTDTQYF; j_call: TRBJ2-3; clone_size: -; v_call: TRBV6-4; d_call: TRBD1